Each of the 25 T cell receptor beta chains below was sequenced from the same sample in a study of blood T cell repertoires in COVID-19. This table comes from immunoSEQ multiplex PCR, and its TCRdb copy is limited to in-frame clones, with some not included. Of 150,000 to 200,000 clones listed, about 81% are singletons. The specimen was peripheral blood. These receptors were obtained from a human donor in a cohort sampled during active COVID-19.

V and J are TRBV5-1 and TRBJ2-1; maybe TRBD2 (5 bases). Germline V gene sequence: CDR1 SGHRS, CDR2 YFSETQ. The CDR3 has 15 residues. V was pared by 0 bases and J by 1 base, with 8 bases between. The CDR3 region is CASSLEGSSYNEQFF. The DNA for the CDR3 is TGCGCCAGCAGCTTGGAAGGGAGTTCCTACAATGAGCAGTTCTTC.

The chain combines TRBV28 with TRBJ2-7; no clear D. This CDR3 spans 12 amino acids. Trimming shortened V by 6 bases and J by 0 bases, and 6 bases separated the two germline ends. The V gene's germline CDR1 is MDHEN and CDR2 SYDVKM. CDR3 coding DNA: TGTGCCAGCAGCCTTAGCTCCTACGAGCAGTACTTC. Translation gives CASSLSSYEQYF.

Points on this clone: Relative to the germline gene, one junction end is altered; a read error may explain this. CDR3 sequence reads: CASSQGKRQNF. The CDR3 DNA is TGTGCCAGCAGCCAAGGCAAGCGACAGAACTTC. The chain is built from TRBV3-1 (or the pseudogene TRBV3-2) and TRBJ2-5; perhaps TRBD1 as D (5 bases). The germline gives CDR1 LGHDT, CDR2 YNNKEL (reference sequence). The CDR3 is 11 amino acids.

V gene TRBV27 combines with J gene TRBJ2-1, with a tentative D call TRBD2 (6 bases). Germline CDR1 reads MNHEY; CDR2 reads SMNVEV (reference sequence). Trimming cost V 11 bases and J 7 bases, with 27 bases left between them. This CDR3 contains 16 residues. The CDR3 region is CAVSRWGAGRGNEQFF. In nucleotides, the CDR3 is TGTGCCGTCAGTCGCTGGGGAGCGGGTAGGGGTAATGAGCAGTTCTTC.

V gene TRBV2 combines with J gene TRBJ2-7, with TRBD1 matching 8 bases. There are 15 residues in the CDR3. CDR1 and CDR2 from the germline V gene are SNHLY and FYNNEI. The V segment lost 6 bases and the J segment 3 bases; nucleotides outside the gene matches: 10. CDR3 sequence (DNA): TGTGCCAGCAGAGTATGGGGACAGGAGCTCTACGAGCAGTACTTC. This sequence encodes CASRVWGQELYEQYF.

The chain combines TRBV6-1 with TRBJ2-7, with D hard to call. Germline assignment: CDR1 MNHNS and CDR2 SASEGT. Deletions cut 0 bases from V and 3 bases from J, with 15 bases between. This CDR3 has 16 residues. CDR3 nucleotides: TGTGCCAGCAGTGAAGCATTTAGGTCCAGGCGCTACGAGCAGTACTTC. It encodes CASSEAFRSRRYEQYF.

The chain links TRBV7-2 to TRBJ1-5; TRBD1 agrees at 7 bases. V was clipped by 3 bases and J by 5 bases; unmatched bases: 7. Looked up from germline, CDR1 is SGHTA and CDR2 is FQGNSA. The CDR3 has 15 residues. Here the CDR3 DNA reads TGTGCCAGCAGCTTTGAGGGGGCACCAGATCAGCCCCAGCATTTT. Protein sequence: CASSFEGAPDQPQHF.

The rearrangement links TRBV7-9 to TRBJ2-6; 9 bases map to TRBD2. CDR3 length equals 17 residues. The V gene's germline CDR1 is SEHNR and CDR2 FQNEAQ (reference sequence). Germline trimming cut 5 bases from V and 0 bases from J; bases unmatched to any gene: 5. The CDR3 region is CASSTIAGVSGANVLTF. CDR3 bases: TGTGCCAGCAGCACCATAGCGGGGGTCTCTGGGGCCAACGTCCTGACTTTC.

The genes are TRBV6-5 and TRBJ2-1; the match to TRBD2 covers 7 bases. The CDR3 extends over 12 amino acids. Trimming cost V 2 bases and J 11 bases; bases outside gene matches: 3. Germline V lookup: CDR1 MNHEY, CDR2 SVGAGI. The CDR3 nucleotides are TGTGCCAGCAGTTACGAGGGAGGGAAGCAGTTCTTC. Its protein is CASSYEGGKQFF.

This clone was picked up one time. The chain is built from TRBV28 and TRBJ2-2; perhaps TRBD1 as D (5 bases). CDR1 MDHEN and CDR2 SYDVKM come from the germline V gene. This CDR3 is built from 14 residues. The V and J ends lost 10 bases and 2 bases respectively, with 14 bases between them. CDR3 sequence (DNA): TGTGCCACTAGACCAGGACACAACACCGGGGAGCTGTTTTTT. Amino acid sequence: CATRPGHNTGELFF.

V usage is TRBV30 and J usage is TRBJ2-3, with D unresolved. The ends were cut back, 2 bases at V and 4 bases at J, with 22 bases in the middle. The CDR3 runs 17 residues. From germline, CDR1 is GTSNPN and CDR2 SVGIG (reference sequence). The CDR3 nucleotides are TGTGCCTGGAGTACAGATCCTCTGATCCCAGGATCAGATACGCAGTATTTT. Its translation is CAWSTDPLIPGSDTQYF. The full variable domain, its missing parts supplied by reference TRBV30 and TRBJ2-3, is SQTIHQWPATLVQPVGSPLSLECTVEGTSNPNLYWYRQAAGRGLQLLFYSVGIGQISSEVPQNLSASRPQDRQFILSSKKLLLSDSGFYLCAWSTDPLIPGSDTQYFGPGTRLTVL.

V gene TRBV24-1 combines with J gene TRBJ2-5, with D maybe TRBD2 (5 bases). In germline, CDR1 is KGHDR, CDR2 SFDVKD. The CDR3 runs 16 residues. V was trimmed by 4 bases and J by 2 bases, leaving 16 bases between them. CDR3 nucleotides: TGTGCCACCAGTGACAACCTAGGAGGCCAACAAGAGACCCAGTACTTC. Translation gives CATSDNLGGQQETQYF.

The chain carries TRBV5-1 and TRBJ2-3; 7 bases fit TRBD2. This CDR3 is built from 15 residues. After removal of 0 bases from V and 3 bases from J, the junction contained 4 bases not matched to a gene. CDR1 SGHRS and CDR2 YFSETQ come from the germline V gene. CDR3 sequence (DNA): TGCGCCAGCAGCTTGGGACGGGGGGTTACAGATACGCAGTATTTT. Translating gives CASSLGRGVTDTQYF. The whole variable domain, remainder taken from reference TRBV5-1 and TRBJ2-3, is KAGVTQTPRYLIKTRGQQVTLSCSPISGHRSVSWYQQTPGQGLQFLFEYFSETQRNKGNFPGRFSGRQFSNSRSEMNVSTLELGDSALYLCASSLGRGVTDTQYFGPGTRLTVL.

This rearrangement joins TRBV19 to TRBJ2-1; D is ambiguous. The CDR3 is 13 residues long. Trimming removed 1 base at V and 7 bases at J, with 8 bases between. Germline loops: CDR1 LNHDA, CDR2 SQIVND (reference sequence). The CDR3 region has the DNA TGTGCCAGTAGTATAGGACAAAGGAATGAGCAGTTCTTC. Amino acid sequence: CASSIGQRNEQFF.

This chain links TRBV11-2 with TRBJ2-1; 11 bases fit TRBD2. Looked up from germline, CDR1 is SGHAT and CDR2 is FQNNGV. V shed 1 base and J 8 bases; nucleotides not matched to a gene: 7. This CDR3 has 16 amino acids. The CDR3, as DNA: TGTGCCAGCAGCTTAGTAGTAGCGGGGGGGTTGGATGAGCAGTTCTTC. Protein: CASSLVVAGGLDEQFF.

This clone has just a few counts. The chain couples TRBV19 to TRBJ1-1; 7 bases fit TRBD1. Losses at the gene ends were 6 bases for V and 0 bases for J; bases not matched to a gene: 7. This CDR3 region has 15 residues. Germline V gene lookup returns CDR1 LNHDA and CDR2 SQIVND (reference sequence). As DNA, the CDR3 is TGTGCCAGTAGCCTCCCGGACAGGTTGAACACTGAAGCTTTCTTT. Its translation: CASSLPDRLNTEAFF.

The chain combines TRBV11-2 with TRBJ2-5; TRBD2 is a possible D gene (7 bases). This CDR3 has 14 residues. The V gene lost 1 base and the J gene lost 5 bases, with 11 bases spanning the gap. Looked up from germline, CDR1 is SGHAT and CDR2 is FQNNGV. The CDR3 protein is CASSLGGGRETQYF. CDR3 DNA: TGTGCCAGCAGCTTAGGGGGGGGCCGCGAGACCCAGTACTTC.

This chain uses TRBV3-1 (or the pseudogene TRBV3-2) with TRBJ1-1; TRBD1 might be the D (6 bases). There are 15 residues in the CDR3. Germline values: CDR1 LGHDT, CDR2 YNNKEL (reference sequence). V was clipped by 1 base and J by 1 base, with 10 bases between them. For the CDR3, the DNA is TGTGCCAGCAGCCAAGTTCTCAGGGGGAACACTGAAGCTTTCTTT. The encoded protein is CASSQVLRGNTEAFF.

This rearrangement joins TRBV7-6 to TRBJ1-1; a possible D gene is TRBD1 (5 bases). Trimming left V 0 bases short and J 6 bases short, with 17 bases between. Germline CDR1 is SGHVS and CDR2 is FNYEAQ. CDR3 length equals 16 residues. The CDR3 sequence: CASSLARGRPWAEAFF. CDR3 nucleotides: TGTGCCAGCAGCTTAGCGCGGGGCCGCCCTTGGGCTGAAGCTTTCTTT.

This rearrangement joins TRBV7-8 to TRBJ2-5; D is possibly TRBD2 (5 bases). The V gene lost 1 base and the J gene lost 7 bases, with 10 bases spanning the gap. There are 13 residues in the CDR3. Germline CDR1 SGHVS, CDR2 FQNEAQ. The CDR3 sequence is CASSLEMEATQYF. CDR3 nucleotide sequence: TGTGCCAGCAGCTTAGAAATGGAGGCGACCCAGTACTTC.

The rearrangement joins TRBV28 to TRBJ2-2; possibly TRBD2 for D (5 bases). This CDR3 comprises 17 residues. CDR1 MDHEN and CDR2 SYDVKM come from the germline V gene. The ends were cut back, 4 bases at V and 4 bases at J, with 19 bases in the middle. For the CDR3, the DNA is TGTGCCAGCAGTTCAACCCTCGCGGGCCTCAGCACCGGGGAGCTGTTTTTT. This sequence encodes CASSSTLAGLSTGELFF.

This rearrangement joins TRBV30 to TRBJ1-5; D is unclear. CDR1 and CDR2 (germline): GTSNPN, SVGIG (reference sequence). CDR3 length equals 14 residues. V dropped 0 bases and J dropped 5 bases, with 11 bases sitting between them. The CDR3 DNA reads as TGTGCCTGGAGTGTACGAGGGTCGGATCAGCCCCAGCATTTT. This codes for CAWSVRGSDQPQHF.

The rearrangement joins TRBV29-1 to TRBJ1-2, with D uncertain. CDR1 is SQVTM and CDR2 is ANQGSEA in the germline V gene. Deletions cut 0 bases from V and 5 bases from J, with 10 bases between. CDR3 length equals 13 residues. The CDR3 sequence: CSVEDLAGYGYTF. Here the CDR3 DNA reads TGCAGCGTTGAAGATCTGGCGGGGTATGGCTACACCTTC.

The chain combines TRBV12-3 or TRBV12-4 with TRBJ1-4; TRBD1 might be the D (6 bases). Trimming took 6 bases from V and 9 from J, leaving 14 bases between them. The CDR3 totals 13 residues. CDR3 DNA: TGTGCCAGCAGCCCCGCCGGGGGGCAAAAACTGTTTTTT. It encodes CASSPAGGQKLFF.

For the CDR3, the DNA is TGTGCCAGCAGCCAGGGACTAGCGCGCGAGCAGTACTTC. This codes for CASSQGLAREQYF. The chain recombines TRBV14 with TRBJ2-7; 10 bases line up with TRBD2. CDR3 length: 13 amino acids. Germline V gene sequence: CDR1 SGHDN, CDR2 FVKESK. V was pared by 3 bases and J by 6 bases, with 2 bases of the junction left unmatched.